This TCR beta chain emerged from a study of blood T cell repertoires in COVID-19. CDR3 size: 15 residues. Trimming cost V 0 bases and J 4 bases, with 13 bases left between them. Per the germline V gene, CDR1 is LGHNA and CDR2 is YSLEER. The protocol was immunoSEQ multiplex PCR, while the TCRdb copy is restricted to in-frame clones and leaves out a portion. The data contain about 250,000 clones, 70% to 90% of them singletons. V usage is TRBV4-3 and J usage is TRBJ2-7; a weak D match, TRBD1 (6 bases). The sequencing sample was made of peripheral blood. The receptor comes from a human donor with COVID-19, enrolled during active disease. The donor label of this sample is uncertain. For the CDR3, the DNA is TGCGCCAGCAGCCAAGATCACCGGACAGCGTACGAGCAGTACTTC. Encoded protein: CASSQDHRTAYEQYF.